This TCR beta chain stems from a study of cytomegalovirus exposure and HLA in healthy donors. Study conclusions and caveats: TCR beta sequences reportedly predicted most subjects' HLA-A and HLA-B alleles accurately. Judged likely to be a sequencing artifact was a cluster of highly shared sequence variants. Accounts indicate the classifier identified cytomegalovirus status with strong specificity and sensitivity. Common viral pathogens seemed to be connected with several of the most significant clusters, according to a later analysis.

This CDR3 has 17 residues. V lost 3 bases and J lost 5, with 24 bases in between. Germline V gene sequence: CDR1 SGHDT, CDR2 YYEEEE. Details on this clone: Its antigen is not identified.

The PCR was carried out with 60 Vbeta primers and 13 Jbeta primers. Assay used: immunoSEQ multiplex PCR; TCRdb lists only in-frame clones, some missing. The sample includes over 100,000 clones. The TCR comes from a man in his late teens or twenties in good health and CMV-seronegative. This chain joins TRBV5-6 and TRBJ2-7, with D possibly being TRBD1 (5 bases). Sequencing was carried out using PBMCs. This CDR3 reads CASSSPALLQGSHEQYF. The CDR3, as DNA: TGTGCCAGCAGCTCCCCAGCTCTTCTTCAGGGTAGTCACGAGCAGTACTTC.